A selection of T cell receptor beta chains follows, all from one sample in a study of shared clonotypes between healthy human individuals. Assay: immunoSEQ multiplex PCR; the TCRdb copy retains only in-frame clones and omits some. Here the sample spans around 2.3 million clones, 90% to 97% being singletons. Sequencing was done on a sample of naive CD4+ T cells sorted from blood. The receptors derive from a man between 18 and 29 years old in good health. CDR3s include the opening cysteine and the closing phenylalanine or tryptophan. The D gene is left open where the match is weak. The listing skips clone size in some rows; elsewhere it reads once, few, many or a size class.

CDR3 protein: CASSYGQESPLHF; CDR3 DNA: TGTGCCAGCAGTTACGGTCAGGAATCACCCCTCCACTTT; J gene: TRBJ1-6; D gene: -; clone size: -; V gene: TRBV6-5
CDR3 protein: CAWTEGLAALNTGELFF; CDR3 DNA: TGTGCCTGGACGGAAGGACTAGCGGCCTTAAACACCGGGGAGCTGTTTTTT; J gene: TRBJ2-2; D gene: TRBD2; clone size: -; V gene: TRBV30
CDR3 protein: CASRPTGWGGYNSPLHF; CDR3 DNA: TGTGCCAGCAGACCAACAGGGTGGGGGGGATATAATTCACCCCTCCACTTT; J gene: TRBJ1-6; D gene: -; clone size: -; V gene: TRBV27
CDR3 protein: CASRGEQPQHF; CDR3 DNA: TGTGCCAGCAGAGGGGAGCAGCCCCAGCATTTT; J gene: TRBJ1-5; D gene: -; clone size: -; V gene: TRBV2
CDR3 protein: CASSLVRGLKEAFF; CDR3 DNA: TGTGCCAGCAGCTTAGTCAGAGGTCTTAAAGAAGCTTTCTTT; J gene: TRBJ1-1; D gene: -; clone size: -; V gene: TRBV7-8
CDR3 protein: CASSLSRHGSYEQYF; CDR3 DNA: TGTGCCAGCAGCTTATCCCGACATGGCTCCTACGAGCAGTACTTC; J gene: TRBJ2-7; D gene: -; clone size: -; V gene: TRBV7-9
CDR3 protein: CASKGGVRYNEQFF; CDR3 DNA: TGTGCCAGTAAGGGGGGAGTTAGGTACAATGAGCAGTTCTTC; J gene: TRBJ2-1; D gene: -; clone size: -; V gene: TRBV19
CDR3 protein: CASSGQGETQYF; CDR3 DNA: TGTGCCAGCTCCGGACAGGGAGAGACCCAGTACTTC; J gene: TRBJ2-5; D gene: TRBD1; clone size: -; V gene: TRBV6-6
CDR3 protein: CASRGTSGGYTEAFF; CDR3 DNA: TGTGCCAGCCGCGGGACTTCCGGGGGGTACACTGAAGCTTTCTTT; J gene: TRBJ1-1; D gene: -; clone size: once; V gene: TRBV2
CDR3 protein: CASSATSGRVEQYF; CDR3 DNA: TGTGCCAGCAGTGCCACTAGCGGGAGGGTGGAGCAGTACTTC; J gene: TRBJ2-7; D gene: TRBD2; clone size: -; V gene: TRBV2
CDR3 protein: CASSPPGLQSSEQFF; CDR3 DNA: TGTGCCAGTAGCCCTCCGGGACTACAGAGCAGTGAGCAGTTCTTC; J gene: TRBJ2-1; D gene: TRBD2; clone size: -; V gene: TRBV19
CDR3 protein: CASSPSGTGGYTF; CDR3 DNA: TGTGCCAGCAGCCCATCCGGGACAGGGGGCTACACCTTC; J gene: TRBJ1-2; D gene: TRBD1; clone size: -; V gene: TRBV9
CDR3 protein: CASSLVQGSSYEQYF; CDR3 DNA: TGTGCCAGCAGCCTTGTACAGGGGAGCTCCTACGAGCAGTACTTC; J gene: TRBJ2-7; D gene: TRBD1; clone size: -; V gene: TRBV6-5
CDR3 protein: CASSFAGTEQETQYF; CDR3 DNA: TGTGCCAGCAGCTTCGCAGGGACAGAACAAGAGACCCAGTACTTC; J gene: TRBJ2-5; D gene: TRBD1; clone size: -; V gene: TRBV9
CDR3 protein: CASSSGRAGRQETQYF; CDR3 DNA: TGTGCCAGCAGCTCCGGTCGAGCGGGGCGCCAAGAGACCCAGTACTTC; J gene: TRBJ2-5; D gene: TRBD2; clone size: -; V gene: TRBV5-4
CDR3 protein: CASSGRQADTQYF; CDR3 DNA: TGTGCCAGCAGCGGACGCCAGGCAGATACGCAGTATTTT; J gene: TRBJ2-3; D gene: -; clone size: -; V gene: TRBV7-2
CDR3 protein: CASSPDSIASGNTIYF; CDR3 DNA: TGTGCCAGCAGCCCCGACAGTATAGCGTCCGGAAACACCATATATTTT; J gene: TRBJ1-3; D gene: -; clone size: -; V gene: TRBV7-9
CDR3 protein: CASSVATSGVQGEQFF; CDR3 DNA: TGTGCCAGCAGCGTAGCTACAAGCGGCGTACAGGGTGAGCAGTTCTTC; J gene: TRBJ2-1; D gene: -; clone size: -; V gene: TRBV9
CDR3 protein: CASSPTTVRTDTQYF; CDR3 DNA: TGTGCCAGCTCACCAACCACAGTCCGCACAGATACGCAGTATTTT; J gene: TRBJ2-3; D gene: -; clone size: -; V gene: TRBV18
CDR3 protein: CATGQGGRAFF; CDR3 DNA: TGTGCCACCGGTCAGGGCGGTAGAGCTTTCTTT; J gene: TRBJ1-1; D gene: -; clone size: -; V gene: TRBV6-5